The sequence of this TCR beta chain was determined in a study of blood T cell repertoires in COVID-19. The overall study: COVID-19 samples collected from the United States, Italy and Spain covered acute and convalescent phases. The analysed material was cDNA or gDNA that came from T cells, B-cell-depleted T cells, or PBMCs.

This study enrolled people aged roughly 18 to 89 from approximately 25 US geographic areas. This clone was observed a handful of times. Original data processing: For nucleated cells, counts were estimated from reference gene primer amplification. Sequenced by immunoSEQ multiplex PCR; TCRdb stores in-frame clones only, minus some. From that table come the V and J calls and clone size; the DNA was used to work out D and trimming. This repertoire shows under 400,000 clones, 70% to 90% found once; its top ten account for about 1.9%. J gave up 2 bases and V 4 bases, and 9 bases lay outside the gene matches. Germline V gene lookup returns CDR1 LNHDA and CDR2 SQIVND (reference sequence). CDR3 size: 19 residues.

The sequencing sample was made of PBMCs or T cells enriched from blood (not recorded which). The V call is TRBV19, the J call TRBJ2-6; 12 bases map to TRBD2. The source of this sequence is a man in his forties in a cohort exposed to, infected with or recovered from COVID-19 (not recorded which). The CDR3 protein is CASSRTRLAGVAGANVLTF. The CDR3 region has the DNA TGTGCCAGTAGTAGGACTCGACTAGCGGGAGTCGCTGGGGCCAACGTCCTGACTTTC.